These T cell receptor beta chains were read from a single sample in a study of beta chain features in type 1 diabetes. Sequencing used immunoSEQ multiplex PCR; TCRdb keeps in-frame clones, though not all of them. The data contain 850,000 to 900,000 clones, roughly 15% of them singletons. The sequencing input was naive CD4+ T cells from blood. The source is a woman younger than 30 in good health. Both conserved end residues are part of each CDR3. The D gene is left open where the match is weak. Clone size is not always given. Where it is, it says once, few, many or a class for expanded clones.

CASSYSSSLGYTF	TGTGCCAGCAGTTACTCCAGCAGTCTTGGCTACACCTTC	once	TRBV6-6	TRBJ1-2	NA
CASSLVAGNIQYF	TGTGCCAGCAGCTTAGTAGCGGGCAACATTCAGTACTTC	NA	TRBV7-9	TRBJ2-4	TRBD2
CASSLGFGIGQFF	TGTGCCAGCAGCTTAGGTTTTGGCATAGGGCAGTTCTTC	few	TRBV7-2	TRBJ2-1	NA
CASSFGDRTNIQYF	TGTGCCAGCAGTTTCGGGGACAGGACGAACATTCAGTACTTC	few	TRBV28	TRBJ2-4	TRBD1
CASSQDLIGWFFSGNEQFF	TGCGCCAGCAGCCAAGATCTGATTGGGTGGTTCTTTTCGGGCAATGAGCAGTTCTTC	NA	TRBV4-3	TRBJ2-1	NA
CASSPWGEEYEQYF	TGTGCCAGCAGCCCCTGGGGGGAGGAATACGAGCAGTACTTC	few	TRBV7-9	TRBJ2-7	NA
CAREPDREAGELFF	TGTGCCAGAGAGCCGGACAGGGAGGCCGGGGAGCTGTTTTTT	few	TRBV21-1	TRBJ2-2	NA
CASSTGPTGLNTEAFF	TGTGCCAGCAGTACCGGGCCCACCGGCCTAAACACTGAAGCTTTCTTT	NA	TRBV14	TRBJ1-1	NA
CASSLLQGGGPYEQYF	TGTGCCAGCAGTTTACTTCAGGGGGGAGGGCCCTACGAGCAGTACTTC	NA	TRBV28	TRBJ2-7	NA
CASSHPKGQETQYF	TGTGCCAGCAGCCACCCTAAGGGTCAAGAGACCCAGTACTTC	NA	TRBV7-9	TRBJ2-5	NA
CASSLAGQGAREQYF	TGTGCCAGCAGTTTGGCGGGACAGGGGGCGCGAGAGCAGTACTTC	NA	TRBV28	TRBJ2-7	TRBD1